Shown below are 10 T cell receptor beta chains from a single sample sequenced in a study of blood T cell repertoires in COVID-19. Measured with immunoSEQ multiplex PCR; TCRdb has only the in-frame clones, and not every one. The sample contains roughly 330,000 clones, 80% to 90% of which appear only once. Sequencing was done on a sample of PBMCs or T cells enriched from blood (not recorded which). The source of these receptors is a man aged 30 to 45 who had recovered from COVID-19.

The chain recombines TRBV18 with TRBJ2-1, with a weak D call TRBD1 (6 bases). Germline V gene data show CDR1 as KGHSH and CDR2 as LQKENI. CDR3 length: 14 amino acids. V was shortened by 5 bases and J by 6 bases, with 14 bases between the two germline ends. DNA of the CDR3: TGTGCCAGCTCAGCGGCGACAGGATTCAATGAGCAGTTCTTC. Translation: CASSAATGFNEQFF.

This sequence joins TRBV29-1 and TRBJ2-2, with D hard to call. Germline V CDR1 and CDR2: SQVTM, ANQGSEA. The CDR3 is 12 amino acids. The V end was cut by 2 bases, the J end by 3 bases, with 4 bases between. This CDR3 is CSVEFDTGELFF. DNA of the CDR3: TGCAGCGTTGAATTCGACACCGGGGAGCTGTTTTTT.

V usage is TRBV6-1 and J usage is TRBJ2-1, with D perhaps TRBD2 (5 bases). This CDR3 is 14 amino acids long. Germline V gives CDR1 MNHNS, CDR2 SASEGT. V lost 1 base and J 6 bases, leaving 10 bases between the germline ends. The DNA of the CDR3 is TGTGCCAGCAGTGAAGATTTGAGGGTCAATGAGCAGTTCTTC. It specifies CASSEDLRVNEQFF.

The chain combines TRBV28 with TRBJ1-2; TRBD1 matches 9 bases. The germline CDR1 and CDR2 sequences are MDHEN and SYDVKM. V lost 6 bases, J lost 8 bases, and 13 bases stayed unmatched. The CDR3 has 15 residues. The CDR3: CASSATPGQGYGYTF. In nucleotides, the CDR3 is TGTGCCAGCAGCGCGACACCGGGACAGGGATACGGCTACACCTTC.

In its sample, this clone was seen once. The CDR3 here is CASSMTKDTFHEQYF. The CDR3 bases are TGTGCCAGTAGTATGACAAAGGACACCTTCCACGAGCAGTACTTC. J is TRBJ2-7 and V is TRBV19; perhaps TRBD1 as D (5 bases). V lost 3 bases and J lost 5, with 17 bases in between. This CDR3 has 15 residues. The V gene's germline CDR1 is LNHDA and CDR2 SQIVND (reference sequence).

This clone was counted once. The gene calls are TRBV5-4 and TRBJ2-7, with 8 bases identical to TRBD2. The CDR3 runs to 15 residues. CDR1 and CDR2 from the germline V gene are SGHNT and YYREEE (reference sequence). J lost 6 bases, V lost 0 bases, and 8 bases had no gene match. CDR3 coding DNA: TGTGCCAGCAGCTTGGCCGTAGCGGGGCCCCTCGAGCAGTACTTC. The encoded protein is CASSLAVAGPLEQYF.

This sequence joins TRBV3-1 (or the pseudogene TRBV3-2) and TRBJ2-7, with 8 bases fitting TRBD2. After removal of 3 bases from V and 2 bases from J, the junction contained 3 bases not matched to a gene. The length of the CDR3 is 14 residues. From germline, CDR1 is LGHDT and CDR2 YNNKEL (reference sequence). DNA for the CDR3: TGTGCCAGCAGCCATACGGGACTAGCCTACGAGCAGTACTTC. Translated: CASSHTGLAYEQYF.

The chain is built from TRBV11-3 and TRBJ2-1; D possibly corresponds to TRBD2 (7 bases). The CDR3 has 18 amino acids. V was trimmed by 5 bases and J by 5 bases, leaving 25 bases between them. Per the germline V gene, CDR1 is SGHNT and CDR2 is YENEEA. CDR3 nucleotide sequence: TGTGCCAGCAGCGCCCCGCGGGGGCCGTATAGTGTGGACAATGAGCAGTTCTTC. This gives the protein CASSAPRGPYSVDNEQFF.

The genes are TRBV11-2 and TRBJ2-2, with D possibly matching TRBD2 (7 bases). V was trimmed by 2 bases and J by 4 bases, leaving 17 bases between them. The CDR3 is made up of 17 amino acids. Germline CDR1 reads SGHAT; CDR2 reads FQNNGV. CDR3 in amino acids: CASSLIIRGGATGELFF. The CDR3 DNA reads as TGTGCCAGCAGCTTAATCATTAGGGGGGGCGCCACCGGGGAGCTGTTTTTT.

This clone was observed a single time. The V and J genes are TRBV18 and TRBJ2-3; 7 nucleotides match TRBD2. CDR3 size: 15 residues. V lost 4 bases, J lost 0 bases, and 4 bases stayed unmatched. Germline CDR1 KGHSH, CDR2 LQKENI. CDR3 bases: TGTGCCAGCTCACGGCGGGGGTCTAGCACAGATACGCAGTATTTT. It yields the protein CASSRRGSSTDTQYF.